The sequence of this TCR beta chain was determined in a study of Graves' ophthalmopathy and Graves' hyperthyroidism. Overall study: No treatment had been given when peripheral blood was collected at initial diagnosis. Regarding the study as a whole: Clonotypes were expanded in thyroid at above 0.001 frequency, and most also appeared in blood.

The V segment lost 6 bases and the J segment 9 bases; nucleotides outside the gene matches: 6. Per germline, CDR1 SEHNR and CDR2 FQNEAQ (reference sequence). This CDR3 contains 12 residues. Amplification targeted the TCR beta CDR3 regions, with RNA transcripts as the source material. First-round RT-PCR relied on HTBI primers, and a second-round multiplex PCR came next. MiXCR, run by TCRdb on the multiplex PCR reads, gives a single entry per CDR3 protein. This sample has roughly 700,000 distinct CDR3 sequences, with approximately 40% found just once. For this clonotype: Its antigen is currently unknown.

Where ophthalmopathy was present, donors had moderate-to-severe activity, CAS ≥3, NOSPECS ≥4 and duration under 3 months. The source material was peripheral blood. This chain joins TRBV7-9 and TRBJ1-1; TRBD1 aligns across 8 bases. The clonotype was recovered from an adult man with Graves' ophthalmopathy. CDR3 in DNA: TGTGCCAGCAGTCACAGGGGGAGTAAAGCTTTCTTT. Translation gives CASSHRGSKAFF.